Described below is a single T cell receptor beta chain sequence and its context. Its specificity is not known. The protocol was immunoSEQ multiplex PCR, while the TCRdb copy is restricted to in-frame clones and leaves out a portion. The sample contains 150,000 or so clones, around 90% of which appear only once. The sample comes from a study of radiation and T cells in renal cell carcinoma. Study-level findings and limits: Top tumor clonotypes rose in blood 2 weeks post-radiation, then contracted. Pretreatment tumor biopsies were lacking, so baseline clonotypes are unknown.

Noted time point: blood 4 weeks post-SBRT, at nephrectomy. The sample's treatment: 15 Gy SBRT to primary tumor, nephrectomy 4 weeks later. This CDR3 region has 15 residues. CDR1 and CDR2 from the germline V gene are MNHNS and SASEGT. Unmatched junction bases numbered 5, after V lost 3 bases and J lost 4 bases. The receptor comes from a woman aged 50 to 65 with renal cell carcinoma. Sequencing used blood, obtained from a patient whose treatment included radiotherapy and nephrectomy. V usage is TRBV6-1 and J usage is TRBJ1-2, with 10 bases lining up with TRBD1. The CDR3 loop reads CASSETTGGFYGYTF. CDR3 sequence (DNA): TGTGCCAGCAGTGAGACGACAGGGGGCTTCTATGGCTACACCTTC.